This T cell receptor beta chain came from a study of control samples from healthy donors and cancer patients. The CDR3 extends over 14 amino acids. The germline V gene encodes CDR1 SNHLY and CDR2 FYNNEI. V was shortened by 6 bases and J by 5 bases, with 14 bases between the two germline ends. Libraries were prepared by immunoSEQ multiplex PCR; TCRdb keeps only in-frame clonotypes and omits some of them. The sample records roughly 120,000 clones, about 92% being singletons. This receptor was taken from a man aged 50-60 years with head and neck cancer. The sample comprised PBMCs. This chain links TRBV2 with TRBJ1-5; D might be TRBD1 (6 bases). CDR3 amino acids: CASSLTGGYQPQHF. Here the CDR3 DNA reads TGTGCCAGCAGCCTCACGGGGGGCTATCAGCCCCAGCATTTT.